The TCR beta chain under discussion was sequenced for a study of Ad26.COV2.S vaccination and SARS-CoV-2 variants. About the research overall: Ad26.COV2.S was injected intramuscularly once or twice, 56 days apart. Study-level results: Placebo and vaccine recipients had non-spike TCR breadth that was similar. Responses of T cells in total may have been underestimated by the TCR breadth and depth analyses.

Trimming took 4 bases from V and 9 from J; bases not matched to a gene: 7. CDR1 and CDR2 (germline): SGHRS, YFSETQ. The CDR3 contains 15 residues. Clones were read by immunoSEQ multiplex PCR, and TCRdb kept only the in-frame ones, dropping some. Here the sample spans fewer than 600,000 clones, 80% to 90% being singletons. Regarding this clone: Its antigen is still unknown.

The treatment is: some 19 received Ad26.COV2.S at low or high dose, single or two shots; 5 received placebo; per-sample allocation not given. Collection of the samples took place on day 63 after the first injection of vaccine or placebo. Within Boston, the person who donated was an adult of 18-55 years. Sample: peripheral blood, taken in a trial of Ad26.COV2.S vaccine versus placebo. The chain uses TRBV5-1 and TRBJ2-1; 13 bases match TRBD2. This clonotype originated in a person aged 18-60 years who received the Ad26.COV2.S COVID-19 vaccine or a placebo. CDR3 in amino acids: CASSVTSGGAGEQFF. The CDR3 DNA is TGCGCCAGCAGCGTTACTAGCGGGGGGGCAGGTGAGCAGTTCTTC.